Shown below are 28 T cell receptor beta chains from a single sample sequenced in a study of T cell repertoires in cytomegalovirus infection. TCRdb re-called the reads with MiXCR, one entry per CDR3 protein. The sample lists about 830,000 distinct CDR3 sequences, around a third occurring once. No antigens are known for them. The specimen comprised cultured CD8+ T cells from PBMCs, sampled from culture after CMV antigen stimulation. Source of these receptors: a human donor in good health (CMV status not recorded). Some clones in this sample may be carry-over from other donors' samples.

This clonotype was detected only a few times. The gene calls are TRBV12-5 and TRBJ2-5, with D maybe TRBD2 (5 bases). The CDR3 loop spans 13 amino acids. Trimming removed 4 bases from V and 5 bases from J, with 11 bases in between. The V gene's germline CDR1 is LGHNT and CDR2 FRNRAP. The CDR3 here is CASGSGSWETQYF. DNA for the CDR3: TGTGCTAGTGGTTCGGGATCTTGGGAGACCCAGTACTTC.

The chain recombines TRBV20-1 with TRBJ2-1; D is ambiguous. V shed 0 bases and J shed 2 bases, with 14 bases lying between them. Germline V gene lookup returns CDR1 DFQATT and CDR2 SNEGSKA (reference sequence). The CDR3 loop spans 16 amino acids. The CDR3 nucleotides read TGCAGTGCTAGAGATCTCCTGGGGTTGACCTACAATGAGCAGTTCTTC. It encodes CSARDLLGLTYNEQFF.

J is TRBJ1-3 and V is TRBV7-6; D is unresolved. Deletions cut 1 base from V and 0 bases from J, with 13 bases between. The CDR3 runs to 17 residues. CDR1 SGHVS and CDR2 FNYEAQ come from the germline V gene. The CDR3 sequence: CASSLEGGSISGNTIYF. The CDR3 region has the DNA TGTGCCAGCAGCTTAGAAGGTGGCAGCATCTCTGGAAACACCATATATTTT.

The rearrangement joins TRBV7-9 to TRBJ2-2; no firm D call. Deletions cut 2 bases from V and 1 base from J, with 5 bases between. Germline lookup yields CDR1 SEHNR and CDR2 FQNEAQ (reference sequence). The CDR3 extends over 14 amino acids. The CDR3: CASSLIKNTGELFF. CDR3 coding DNA: TGTGCCAGCAGCTTAATTAAGAACACCGGGGAGCTGTTTTTT.

V is TRBV4-2 and J is TRBJ2-1; D assignment may be TRBD1 or TRBD2 (5 bases each). The germline gives CDR1 LGHNA, CDR2 YNFKEQ. The CDR3 loop spans 15 amino acids. V lost 3 bases, J lost 5 bases, and 14 bases lay in between. CDR3: CASSQYGTPNNEQFF. As DNA, the CDR3 is TGTGCCAGCAGCCAGTACGGGACCCCCAACAATGAGCAGTTCTTC.

Comments on this clonotype: This may come from a read error, since a much larger clone is one base off. The V gene is TRBV12-5, the J gene TRBJ2-2; tentative D call: TRBD2 (5 bases). CDR1 and CDR2 (germline): LGHNT, FRNRAP. This CDR3 contains 18 residues. CDR3 nucleotide sequence: TGTACTAGTGGTTTTATCCTTCGGGCTTTAGCGAACACCGGGGAGCTGTTTTTT. Translation: CTSGFILRALANTGELFF.

V is TRBV5-6 and J is TRBJ2-7; TRBD1 matches at 8 bases. The CDR3 contains 15 residues. J lost 1 base, V lost 4 bases, and 7 bases had no gene match. CDR1 SGHDT and CDR2 YYEEEE come from the germline V gene. The CDR3 is CASSGQGRMSYEQYV. The CDR3 coding sequence is TGTGCCAGCAGCGGACAGGGCCGTATGTCCTACGAGCAGTACGTC.

The chain uses TRBV10-3 and TRBJ1-2, with D hard to call. V gave up 6 bases and J gave up 0 bases, with 17 bases separating them. Germline lookup yields CDR1 ENHRY and CDR2 SYGVKD. The CDR3 spans 16 residues. CDR3 DNA sequence: TGTGCCATCAGCCAATTTTCGGACGTCTCTAACTATGGCTACACCTTC. It is translated as CAISQFSDVSNYGYTF.

The J gene is TRBJ1-2, the V gene TRBV7-9; D unresolved. CDR1 is SEHNR and CDR2 is FQNEAQ in the germline V gene (reference sequence). The V end was cut by 8 bases, the J end by 5 bases, with 15 bases between. The CDR3 loop spans 13 amino acids. The CDR3 DNA is TGTGCCAGCTCTGGACTGGGGAGTTATGGCTACACCTTC. The encoded protein is CASSGLGSYGYTF.

This clonotype came up many times. The rearrangement links TRBV6-2 or TRBV6-3 to TRBJ2-7; 9 bases agree with TRBD1. This CDR3 has 16 residues. Germline lookup yields CDR1 MNHEY and CDR2 SVGEGT. V dropped 0 bases and J dropped 0; count of bases not matched to a gene: 3. CDR3 region: CASSYSNRGLSYEQYV. CDR3 nucleotide sequence: TGTGCCAGCAGTTACTCGAACAGGGGGCTCTCCTACGAGCAGTACGTC.

At least ten counts were recorded for this clonotype. This chain joins TRBV6-1 and TRBJ2-3; D might be TRBD1 (5 bases). V was pared by 6 bases and J by 0 bases, with 7 bases between. The CDR3 consists of 13 residues. The germline gives CDR1 MNHNS, CDR2 SASEGT. CDR3 in DNA: TGTGCCAGCAGGGGGCTTAGCACAGATACGCAGTATTTT. This encodes CASRGLSTDTQYF.

This clonotype was observed a few times. The V call is TRBV7-9, the J call TRBJ1-1; 9 positions match TRBD1. This CDR3 is built from 12 residues. V dropped 0 bases and J dropped 11; count of bases not matched to a gene: 1. The V gene's germline CDR1 is SEHNR and CDR2 FQNEAQ (reference sequence). The CDR3 reads CASSLADRGAFF. CDR3 nucleotide sequence: TGTGCCAGCAGCTTAGCAGACAGGGGGGCTTTCTTT.

This clonotype was seen more than once but under ten times. The genes are TRBV2 and TRBJ2-3; possibly TRBD2 for D (5 bases). This CDR3 contains 14 residues. V lost 4 bases to trimming and J lost 4 bases, with 12 bases between them. Looked up from germline, CDR1 is SNHLY and CDR2 is FYNNEI. This CDR3 reads CASSALPGADTQYF. In DNA, the CDR3 is TGTGCCAGCAGTGCCCTACCCGGGGCAGATACGCAGTATTTT. The full variable domain, in which reference TRBV2 and TRBJ2-3 provide the parts outside the CDR3, is EPEVTQTPSHQVTQMGQEVILRCVPISNHLYFYWYRQILGQKVEFLVSFYNNEISEKSEIFDDQFSVERPDGSNFTLKIRSTKLEDSAMYFCASSALPGADTQYFGPGTRLTVL.

The chain has TRBV7-9 and TRBJ2-2; 15 nucleotides align to TRBD2. The CDR3 is made up of 19 amino acids. Unmatched junction bases numbered 12, after V lost 4 bases and J lost 6 bases. CDR1 is SEHNR and CDR2 is FQNEAQ in the germline V gene (reference sequence). The CDR3 sequence is CASSSPRTSGGARAGELFF. The CDR3 nucleotides are TGTGCCAGCAGCTCCCCGCGGACTAGCGGGGGGGCCCGGGCCGGGGAGCTGTTTTTT.

This clonotype was seen only a few times. The rearrangement joins TRBV10-3 to TRBJ2-1; 7 bases line up with TRBD1. Germline V gives CDR1 ENHRY, CDR2 SYGVKD. The CDR3 loop spans 15 amino acids. Trimming removed 6 bases from V and 6 bases from J; junction bases left unmatched: 11. The CDR3 DNA reads as TGTGCCATCAGACTCGCATACGAGGGGGCCAATGAGCAGTTCTTC. The encoded protein is CAIRLAYEGANEQFF.

The rearrangement uses TRBV7-9 and TRBJ1-1; D is unclear. Trimming pared 5 bases from V and 5 bases from J, leaving 9 bases between. CDR3 length equals 12 residues. Germline V gives CDR1 SEHNR, CDR2 FQNEAQ (reference sequence). The DNA of the CDR3 is TGTGCCAGCAGCCAGAGTCCTACTGAAGCTTTCTTT. Translating gives CASSQSPTEAFF.

The rearrangement joins TRBV9 to TRBJ2-6; perhaps TRBD1 as D (6 bases). This CDR3 has 13 amino acids. Trimming shortened V by 7 bases and J by 2 bases, and 7 bases separated the two germline ends. Germline V CDR1 and CDR2: SGDLS, YYNGEE. The CDR3 coding sequence is TGTGCCAGCGAGGGGGCTGGGGCCAACGTCCTGACTTTC. It yields the protein CASEGAGANVLTF.

Points on this clonotype: Being one base from a much bigger clone, this may be a read error. The J gene is TRBJ1-6, the V gene TRBV7-2; possible D gene TRBD1, 6 bases. The CDR3 length is 17 residues. V lost 0 bases and J 1 base, leaving 10 bases between the germline ends. Germline-derived CDR1 and CDR2 are SGHTA and FQGNSA. The CDR3 bases are TGTGCCAGCAGCTTAGCGGAGGGGGGATCCTATAATTCACCCCTCCACTTT. Protein sequence: CASSLAEGGSYNSPLHF.

This clonotype occurred many times. J is TRBJ2-5 and V is TRBV5-1, with TRBD1 matching over 8 bases. This CDR3 spans 16 amino acids. V trimming: 0 bases; J trimming: 4 bases; junction bases outside the gene matches: 8. Germline values: CDR1 SGHRS, CDR2 YFSETQ. The CDR3 is CASSLGSTGGSETQYF. The CDR3 coding sequence is TGCGCCAGCAGCTTGGGGAGCACAGGGGGTTCAGAGACCCAGTACTTC.

The J gene is TRBJ2-1, the V gene TRBV7-6, with D hard to call. The germline V gene has CDR1 SGHVS and CDR2 FNYEAQ. V shed 5 bases and J shed 9 bases, with 14 bases lying between them. The CDR3 sequence is 13 residues long. CDR3 loop: CASSATRHFEQFF. As DNA, the CDR3 is TGTGCCAGCAGCGCTACAAGACATTTTGAGCAGTTCTTC.

The V and J genes are TRBV12-3 or TRBV12-4 and TRBJ2-6; D is uncertain. The germline V and J ends were trimmed by 6 bases and 4 bases, with 10 bases remaining between them. The CDR3 runs to 14 residues. CDR3 nucleotides: TGTGCCAGCAGCCGTAAATACGGGGCCAACGTCCTGACTTTC. Translated, it gives CASSRKYGANVLTF.

J is TRBJ2-7 and V is TRBV24-1; perhaps TRBD1 as D (5 bases). The germline V gene encodes CDR1 KGHDR and CDR2 SFDVKD. V lost 9 bases, J lost 5 bases, and 13 bases lay in between. The CDR3 sequence is 12 residues long. In DNA, the CDR3 is TGTGCCACCCCCATGGGCAGGGACGAGCAGTACGTC. Protein sequence: CATPMGRDEQYV.

The V and J genes are TRBV6-2 or TRBV6-3 and TRBJ1-6; possible D gene TRBD1, 6 bases. This CDR3 spans 15 amino acids. The V gene lost 5 bases and the J gene lost 4 bases, with 12 bases spanning the gap. The germline CDR1 and CDR2 sequences are MNHEY and SVGEGT. The CDR3, as DNA: TGTGCCAGCAGTCCAGGACAGCAGTATAATTCACCCCTCCACTTT. Translated, it gives CASSPGQQYNSPLHF.

This clonotype was observed a handful of times. The J gene is TRBJ2-1, the V gene TRBV2; D unclear. Trimming left V 6 bases short and J 8 bases short, with 5 bases between. This CDR3 comprises 10 residues. Germline CDR1 reads SNHLY; CDR2 reads FYNNEI. CDR3 loop: CASSEDEQFF. CDR3 sequence (DNA): TGTGCCAGCAGCGAGGATGAGCAGTTCTTC.

This clonotype was seen many times. The rearrangement uses TRBV7-9 and TRBJ1-2, with D uncertain. The germline V and J ends were trimmed by 5 bases and 3 bases, with 10 bases remaining between them. The CDR3 is 13 amino acids. Per the germline V gene, CDR1 is SEHNR and CDR2 is FQNEAQ (reference sequence). For the CDR3, the DNA is TGTGCCAGCAGCGCCGGTGGGGACTATGGCTACACCTTC. This codes for CASSAGGDYGYTF.

The chain is built from TRBV4-1 and TRBJ1-5; perhaps TRBD1 as D (5 bases). The CDR3 spans 17 residues. Trimming left V 4 bases short and J 2 bases short, with 18 bases between. Germline V lookup: CDR1 MGHRA, CDR2 YSYEKL. Here the CDR3 reads CASSLGAGGEGNQPQHF. In DNA, the CDR3 is TGCGCCAGCAGCCTCGGGGCGGGGGGAGAAGGCAATCAGCCCCAGCATTTT.

The chain combines TRBV5-1 with TRBJ2-6, with D hard to call. Trimming pared 4 bases from V and 0 bases from J, leaving 8 bases between. The CDR3 has 15 residues. The germline gives CDR1 SGHRS, CDR2 YFSETQ. CDR3 sequence: CASSAADSGANVLTF. In DNA form, the CDR3 reads TGCGCCAGCAGCGCCGCCGACTCTGGGGCCAACGTCCTGACTTTC.

This clonotype was counted at least ten times. This chain connects TRBV6-5 to TRBJ1-2; D not resolved. Looked up from germline, CDR1 is MNHEY and CDR2 is SVGAGI. The CDR3 extends over 13 amino acids. V lost 4 bases to trimming and J lost 2 bases, with 8 bases between them. CDR3 DNA sequence: TGTGCCAGCAGTTTAAAAGGGAACTATGGCTACACCTTC. Translating it yields CASSLKGNYGYTF.